This T cell receptor (beta chain) originates from a study of T cells in Graves' hyperthyroidism and ophthalmopathy. In germline, CDR1 is SGHTA, CDR2 FQGNSA. V shed 0 bases and J shed 7 bases, with 13 bases lying between them. This CDR3 comprises 14 residues. The study based diagnoses on clinical symptoms, serum thyroxine and TRAb, thyroid ultrasound and orbital computed tomography. Overall study findings and caveats: The majority of expanded thyroid clonotypes above 0.001 also appeared in blood.

This clonotype was seen many times. Its antigen is as yet unknown. TCR beta CDR3 sequences were amplified from RNA transcripts. Carried out on the TCR CDR3, a first-round RT-PCR used the HTBI primer set. In TCRdb, the multiplex PCR reads were re-called with MiXCR into one record per CDR3 protein. The sample records 600,000 or so distinct CDR3 sequences, more than 12% being singletons. Sequenced: blood. The V gene is TRBV7-2, the J gene TRBJ2-7; a weak D match, TRBD2 (5 bases). The clonotype originates from a woman aged 45-65 years with Graves' ophthalmopathy. CDR3 sequence reads: CASSLASRDREQYF. The CDR3, as DNA: TGTGCCAGCAGCTTAGCGTCCCGGGATCGTGAGCAGTACTTC.